The 32 T cell receptor beta chains below come from one sample, sequenced in a study of metastatic and nonmetastatic thyroid tumors. TCRdb used MiXCR to call clones anew from the PCR reads. This table holds around 23,000 clones, 28% found once. Patients had received no treatment of any kind before thyroid surgery. The sample was tumor tissue. These receptors all come from a male donor with papillary thyroid cancer or a benign thyroid nodule (not recorded which). Some clones in this sample may be carry-over from other donors' samples.

V gene TRBV20-1 combines with J gene TRBJ1-1; perhaps TRBD1 as D (6 bases). CDR3 length: 14 residues. Germline-derived CDR1 and CDR2 are DFQATT and SNEGSKA (reference sequence). V was pared by 1 base and J by 0 bases, with 9 bases between. CDR3 amino acids: CSARVGDMNTEAFF. The DNA of the CDR3 is TGCAGTGCTAGAGTGGGGGACATGAACACTGAAGCTTTCTTT.

This clone appeared a few times. This chain links TRBV6-5 with TRBJ1-2; no clear D gene. Per germline, CDR1 MNHEY and CDR2 SVGAGI. Trimming removed 4 bases from V and 7 bases from J, with 10 bases in between. The CDR3 is 12 residues long. The DNA of the CDR3 is TGTGCCAGCAGTTCTAGGTATTTTGGCTACACCTTC. Residues: CASSSRYFGYTF.

Worth noting for this clone: A much larger clone sits a single nucleotide away, making a read error possible. The V gene is TRBV4-2, the J gene TRBJ1-1, with a tentative D call TRBD1 (6 bases). Germline lookup yields CDR1 LGHNA and CDR2 YNFKEQ. The CDR3 runs to 17 residues. V was pared by 4 bases and J by 3 bases, with 21 bases between. The CDR3 region is CASSPGQWLYTYTEAFF. Here the CDR3 DNA reads TGTGCCAGCAGCCCAGGACAGTGGCTTTATACGTACACTGAAGCTTTCTTT.

This clone was detected once. This sequence joins TRBV20-1 and TRBJ2-7; 9 nucleotides align to TRBD1. Germline V lookup: CDR1 DFQATT, CDR2 SNEGSKA (reference sequence). This CDR3 has 14 amino acids. V shed 2 bases, J shed 4 bases, and the junction held 6 bases outside the gene matches. As DNA, the CDR3 is TGCAGTGCTAGATGGACAGGGGACGCTTACGAGCAGTACTTC. It yields the protein CSARWTGDAYEQYF.

The rearrangement uses TRBV28 and TRBJ2-2, with D maybe TRBD1 (5 bases). Germline V gene lookup returns CDR1 MDHEN and CDR2 SYDVKM. The CDR3 sequence is 12 residues long. The V end was cut by 10 bases, the J end by 3 bases, with 9 bases between. The CDR3 bases are TGTGCCACCCAGGGTTACACCGGGGAGCTGTTTTTT. Translated, it gives CATQGYTGELFF.

At least ten counts were recorded for this clone. The chain joins TRBV18 to TRBJ1-1; D not certain. The V gene's germline CDR1 is KGHSH and CDR2 LQKENI. Trimming cost V 5 bases and J 0 bases, with 10 bases left between them. The CDR3 loop spans 14 amino acids. CDR3 residues: CASSAQDLNTEAFF. The CDR3 nucleotides are TGTGCCAGCTCAGCCCAGGATTTGAACACTGAAGCTTTCTTT.

V gene TRBV20-1 combines with J gene TRBJ2-7; D may be TRBD2 (6 bases). The CDR3 runs to 13 residues. Germline-derived CDR1 and CDR2 are DFQATT and SNEGSKA (reference sequence). The CDR3 protein is CSLDRDSSYEQYF. CDR3 nucleotides: TGCAGCTTAGACCGGGACTCGTCCTACGAGCAGTACTTC.

V is TRBV5-1 and J is TRBJ1-6, with a possible D match to TRBD1 (6 bases). CDR1 and CDR2 from the germline V gene are SGHRS and YFSETQ. This CDR3 has 17 amino acids. Trimming took off 4 bases at V and 10 bases at J, with 24 bases between the two ends. CDR3 nucleotides: TGCGCCAGCAGCACCGGGACACTTACACACCCCTACTCACCCCTCCACTTT. It is translated as CASSTGTLTHPYSPLHF. Together with reference TRBV5-1 and TRBJ1-6, the CDR3 gives the full variable domain: KAGVTQTPRYLIKTRGQQVTLSCSPISGHRSVSWYQQTPGQGLQFLFEYFSETQRNKGNFPGRFSGRQFSNSRSEMNVSTLELGDSALYLCASSTGTLTHPYSPLHFGNGTRLTVT.

At least ten counts were recorded for this clone. One junction end disagrees with the germline gene, perhaps due to a read error. This rearrangement joins TRBV5-1 to TRBJ1-1, with D perhaps TRBD1 (5 bases). In germline, CDR1 is SGHRS, CDR2 YFSETQ. This CDR3 contains 17 residues. The CDR3 spells CVSSLATGRWGNTEAFF. The DNA of the CDR3 is TGCGTCAGCAGCTTGGCAACAGGCCGTTGGGGGAACACTGAAGCTTTCTTT.

This chain connects TRBV11-2 to TRBJ1-1; maybe TRBD1 (5 bases). V gave up 1 base and J gave up 5 bases, with 11 bases separating them. The CDR3 has 14 amino acids. Germline V gene lookup returns CDR1 SGHAT and CDR2 FQNNGV. CDR3 region: CASSLVFPGTEAFF. Here the CDR3 DNA reads TGTGCCAGCAGCTTAGTTTTTCCAGGGACTGAAGCTTTCTTT.

This clone was picked up many times. The chain links TRBV6-4 to TRBJ2-2; a weak D match, TRBD1 (5 bases). V dropped 3 bases and J dropped 5 bases, with 7 bases sitting between them. Germline loops: CDR1 MRHNA, CDR2 SNTAGT. The CDR3 is 13 residues long. The CDR3: CASSEWTTGELFF. The CDR3 DNA reads TGTGCCAGCAGTGAATGGACAACCGGGGAGCTGTTTTTT.

This clone was detected many times. J is TRBJ1-5 and V is TRBV19; TRBD1 matches 11 bases. This CDR3 region has 14 residues. CDR1 LNHDA and CDR2 SQIVND come from the germline V gene (reference sequence). Trimming took 6 bases from V and 6 from J; bases not matched to a gene: 4. In DNA form, the CDR3 reads TGTGCCAGTAGGGGGACAGGGGGAAGTCAGCCCCAGCATTTT. This sequence encodes CASRGTGGSQPQHF.

At least ten counts were recorded for this clone. At one end, the junction sequence differs from germline, possibly due to a read error. The chain carries TRBV2 and TRBJ2-1; D is perhaps TRBD1 (5 bases). Germline-derived CDR1 and CDR2 are SNHLY and FYNNEI. This CDR3 contains 16 residues. The CDR3 coding sequence is TGTGCCAGCAGTGAAGCGCTTCGGACAAGGGGAAATGGGCAGTTCTTC. It translates to CASSEALRTRGNGQFF.

In its sample, this clone was seen a few times. The CDR3 ends on some other residue instead of the conserved phenylalanine or tryptophan, so this is likely a read error. The rearrangement uses TRBV6-1 and TRBJ2-2; TRBD1 or TRBD2 may be the D gene (5 bases each). Trimming took off 3 bases at V and 6 bases at J, with 11 bases between the two ends. The length of the CDR3 is 14 residues. CDR1 and CDR2 from the germline V gene are MNHNS and SASEGT. For the CDR3, the DNA is TGTGCCAGCAGTGACGGTGAGGGGTCCGGGGAGCTGTTTTCT. As protein: CASSDGEGSGELFS.

V is TRBV5-5 and J is TRBJ1-5; 7 nucleotides align to TRBD1. The V and J ends lost 3 bases and 6 bases, in that order; junction bases with no gene match: 3. This CDR3 has 13 residues. Germline V gene data show CDR1 as SGHKS and CDR2 as YYEKEE (reference sequence). The CDR3 here is CASSWDRGQPQHF. The CDR3 DNA reads as TGTGCCAGCAGCTGGGACAGAGGTCAGCCCCAGCATTTT.

A few counts support this clone. V and J are TRBV27 and TRBJ2-3; TRBD2 agrees at 11 bases. CDR1 and CDR2 from the germline V gene are MNHEY and SMNVEV (reference sequence). This CDR3 contains 16 residues. The V and J ends lost 6 bases and 3 bases, in that order; junction bases with no gene match: 8. CDR3 region: CASSKTLAGDTDTQYF. In nucleotides, the CDR3 is TGTGCCAGCAGCAAAACACTAGCGGGGGATACAGATACGCAGTATTTT.

There are many counts of this clone. The chain employs TRBV5-4 and TRBJ1-2; D unresolved. In germline, CDR1 is SGHNT, CDR2 YYREEE (reference sequence). V shed 0 bases and J shed 2 bases, with 5 bases lying between them. This CDR3 contains 13 residues. The CDR3 bases are TGTGCCAGCAGCTTGGACGGGAACTATGGCTACACCTTC. It yields the protein CASSLDGNYGYTF. The whole variable domain, filled in from reference TRBV5-4 and TRBJ1-2, reads ETGVTQSPTHLIKTRGQQVTLRCSSQSGHNTVSWYQQALGQGPQFIFQYYREEENGRGNFPPRFSGLQFPNYSSELNVNALELDDSALYLCASSLDGNYGYTFGSGTRLTVV.

The chain links TRBV28 to TRBJ2-1; TRBD2 matches 10 bases. Germline CDR1 reads MDHEN; CDR2 reads SYDVKM. The CDR3 spans 18 residues. J gave up 2 bases and V 5 bases, and 12 bases lay outside the gene matches. This CDR3 is CASSPRSSGSAAYNEQFF. CDR3 sequence (DNA): TGTGCCAGCAGTCCTCGCTCTAGCGGGAGCGCCGCCTACAATGAGCAGTTCTTC.

The V and J genes are TRBV5-1 and TRBJ2-2; no clear D. The CDR3 extends over 16 amino acids. Trimming removed 4 bases from V and 1 base from J, with 14 bases in between. Germline CDR1 and CDR2: SGHRS and YFSETQ. The CDR3 DNA follows: TGCGCCAGCAGCCCGACCGACCCGTTGAACACCGGGGAGCTGTTTTTT. Residues: CASSPTDPLNTGELFF. Full variable domain (outside the CDR3, taken from reference TRBV5-1 and TRBJ2-2): KAGVTQTPRYLIKTRGQQVTLSCSPISGHRSVSWYQQTPGQGLQFLFEYFSETQRNKGNFPGRFSGRQFSNSRSEMNVSTLELGDSALYLCASSPTDPLNTGELFFGEGSRLTVL.

The rearrangement uses TRBV27 and TRBJ2-2; no clear D gene. CDR3 size: 12 residues. Trimming cost V 2 bases and J 6 bases, with 4 bases left between them. Germline lookup yields CDR1 MNHEY and CDR2 SMNVEV (reference sequence). This CDR3 reads CASSLVSGELFF. The CDR3 DNA reads as TGTGCCAGCAGTTTAGTCTCCGGGGAGCTGTTTTTT.

V usage is TRBV5-1 and J usage is TRBJ2-2, with a tentative D call TRBD1 (6 bases). Per the germline V gene, CDR1 is SGHRS and CDR2 is YFSETQ. Trimming took off 1 base at V and 2 bases at J, with 9 bases between the two ends. The CDR3 runs to 15 residues. CDR3: CASSLTGFNTGELFF. CDR3 bases: TGCGCCAGCAGCTTGACAGGGTTCAACACCGGGGAGCTGTTTTTT.

Points on this clone: A read error is possible here, since a much larger clone lies one base away. The chain couples TRBV6-1 to TRBJ2-1, with D possibly being TRBD1 or TRBD2 (5 bases each). This CDR3 comprises 14 residues. The V gene lost 10 bases and the J gene lost 0 bases, with 13 bases spanning the gap. Germline V gene lookup returns CDR1 MNHNS and CDR2 SASEGT. Here the CDR3 reads CATIPGTSYNEQFF. The CDR3 DNA sequence: TGTGCCACCATCCCGGGGACCTCCTACAATGAGCAGTTCTTC.

This clone has only a few counts. The chain couples TRBV28 to TRBJ2-1, with 12 bases aligning to TRBD2. The CDR3 loop spans 15 amino acids. V gave up 11 bases and J gave up 6 bases; unmatched junction bases: 11. Germline V gene lookup returns CDR1 MDHEN and CDR2 SYDVKM. Here the CDR3 reads CASRLAGAWGNEQFF. CDR3 nucleotides: TGTGCCTCCCGACTAGCGGGAGCCTGGGGCAATGAGCAGTTCTTC.

This clone was counted only a few times. The genes are TRBV7-2 and TRBJ2-7; D is uncertain. The CDR3 totals 14 residues. Per the germline V gene, CDR1 is SGHTA and CDR2 is FQGNSA. V was pared by 0 bases and J by 1 base, with 7 bases between. The CDR3 bases are TGTGCCAGCAGCTTAGCGGGTGGTTCCTACGAGCAGTACTTC. Its translation: CASSLAGGSYEQYF.

For this clone: At one of its ends the junction is not consistent with the germline gene, which may arise from a read error. The genes are TRBV20-1 and TRBJ2-7, with a possible D match to TRBD1 (7 bases). Germline V gene sequence: CDR1 DFQATT, CDR2 SNEGSKA (reference sequence). This CDR3 spans 14 amino acids. Here the CDR3 reads CSARGGGAPYEQYF. CDR3 DNA: TGCAGTGCAAGAGGGGGCGGGGCCCCCTACGAGCAGTACTTC.

Relative to its sample, this clone is medium-sized. V is TRBV19 and J is TRBJ2-5, with TRBD2 identical over 9 bases. The CDR3 is made up of 14 amino acids. V lost 5 bases and J lost 5; bases outside the gene matches: 6. Germline V gives CDR1 LNHDA, CDR2 SQIVND (reference sequence). The CDR3 region has the DNA TGTGCCAGTAGTGGGCGGGAGGGCCGCGAGACCCAGTACTTC. Translation: CASSGREGRETQYF. Together with reference TRBV19 and TRBJ2-5, the CDR3 gives the full variable domain: DGGITQSPKYLFRKEGQNVTLSCEQNLNHDAMYWYRQDPGQGLRLIYYSQIVNDFQKGDIAEGYSVSREKKESFPLTVTSAQKNPTAFYLCASSGREGRETQYFGPGTRLLVL.

The rearrangement uses TRBV4-2 and TRBJ1-1; possible D gene TRBD1, 5 bases. V was shortened by 1 base and J by 8 bases, with 17 bases between the two germline ends. Germline CDR1 is LGHNA and CDR2 is YNFKEQ. This CDR3 comprises 15 residues. Here the CDR3 reads CASSQGSGVQEEAFF. The CDR3 region has the DNA TGTGCCAGCAGCCAAGGATCGGGGGTTCAGGAAGAAGCTTTCTTT.

In its sample, this clone was seen a few times. The V and J genes are TRBV2 and TRBJ2-5, with D maybe TRBD2 (6 bases). The V and J ends lost 6 bases and 5 bases respectively, with 10 bases between them. The CDR3 is 12 residues long. The germline V gene has CDR1 SNHLY and CDR2 FYNNEI. In DNA, the CDR3 is TGTGCCAGCAGGGCGGGGACGGAGACCCAGTACTTC. Protein sequence: CASRAGTETQYF.

This clone is medium-sized (0.01 to 0.1%) by share. The V call is TRBV11-2, the J call TRBJ1-4, with a weak D call TRBD1 (5 bases). Trimming cost V 0 bases and J 11 bases, with 16 bases left between them. CDR1 is SGHAT, CDR2 FQNNGV, per germline. This CDR3 is built from 15 residues. The chain's CDR3 is CASSLDPGSGDKLFF. CDR3 nucleotide sequence: TGTGCCAGCAGCTTAGATCCCGGGTCGGGGGACAAACTGTTTTTT.

Only a few counts were recorded for this clone. This clone may be a read error of a much larger clone one base away. Other DNA sequences within the sample encode an identical CDR3. V and J are TRBV3-1 and TRBJ1-1; D is undetermined. Germline V lookup: CDR1 LGHDT, CDR2 YNNKEL (reference sequence). The CDR3 length is 14 residues. This chain's CDR3 is CASSQHAGNTEAFF. CDR3 DNA: TGTGCCAGCAGCCAACACGCGGGGAACACTGAAGCCTTCTTT.

The chain is built from TRBV27 and TRBJ2-1; 7 bases are a match to TRBD2. Losses at the gene ends were 5 bases for V and 4 bases for J; bases not matched to a gene: 14. The CDR3 is made up of 17 amino acids. Germline loops: CDR1 MNHEY, CDR2 SMNVEV (reference sequence). The CDR3 coding sequence is TGTGCCAGCAGTCTTGGGATTAGCGGGCCGATTTACAATGAGCAGTTCTTC. Its protein is CASSLGISGPIYNEQFF.

This clone was seen just once. The rearrangement joins TRBV4-1 to TRBJ1-2, with D perhaps TRBD1 (5 bases). Germline CDR1 reads MGHRA; CDR2 reads YSYEKL. CDR3 length: 14 residues. With 4 bases removed from V and 6 bases from J, the gap between germline ends came to 15 bases. DNA of the CDR3: TGCGCCAGCAGCCGAATACAGGATCCCCATGGCTACACCTTC. Residues: CASSRIQDPHGYTF.